This T cell receptor beta chain stems from a study of T-cell memory formation after mild COVID-19. The authors produced TCR alpha and TCR beta cDNA libraries with sample barcodes and UMIs by 5'RACE using constant-segment primers. Via MiXCR, TCRdb re-called the 5' RACE reads, giving one row per CDR3 protein. The repertoire holds hundreds of thousands of distinct CDR3 sequences, with about 23% as singletons. In germline, CDR1 is SGHVS, CDR2 FQNEAQ. CDR3 length equals 14 residues. V was cut by 3 bases and J by 4 bases, with 13 bases left in between. In this sample, this clonotype turned up a few times. The genes are TRBV7-8 and TRBJ2-7; possible D gene TRBD1, 6 bases. The TCR originated in an adult woman who had mild COVID-19 (a few samples of this study predate the infection). Cell type and time point are not known. The sequencing input was PBMCs or a T cell subset sorted from them (not recorded which). The chain's CDR3 is CASSFRGRGYEQYF. The CDR3 DNA sequence: TGTGCCAGCAGCTTTCGGGGCAGGGGTTACGAGCAGTACTTC. The full variable domain, in which reference TRBV7-8 and TRBJ2-7 provide the parts outside the CDR3, is GAGVSQSPRYKVAKRGQDVALRCDPISGHVSLFWYQQALGQGPEFLTYFQNEAQLDKSGLPSDRFFAERPEGSVSTLKIQRTQQEDSAVYLCASSFRGRGYEQYFGPGTRLTVT.